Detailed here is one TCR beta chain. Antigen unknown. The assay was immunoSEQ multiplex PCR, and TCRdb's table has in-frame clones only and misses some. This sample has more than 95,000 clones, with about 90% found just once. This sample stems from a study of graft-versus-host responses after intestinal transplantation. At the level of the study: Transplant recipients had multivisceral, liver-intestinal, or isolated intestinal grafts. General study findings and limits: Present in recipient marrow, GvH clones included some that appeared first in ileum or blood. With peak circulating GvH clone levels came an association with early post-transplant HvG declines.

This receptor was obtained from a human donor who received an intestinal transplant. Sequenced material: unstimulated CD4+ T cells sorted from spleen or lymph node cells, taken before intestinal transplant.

The CDR3 loop is CASSLRDRGSTGELFF. DNA of the CDR3: TGCGCCAGCAGCTTACGGGACAGGGGGAGCACCGGGGAGCTGTTTTTT. The chain employs TRBV5-1 and TRBJ2-2; 11 nucleotides agree with TRBD1. The CDR3 covers 16 residues. The V and J ends lost 2 bases and 4 bases, in that order; junction bases with no gene match: 4. Germline V gene lookup returns CDR1 SGHRS and CDR2 YFSETQ.